This TCR beta chain was retrieved from a study of CD8 T cells in ankylosing spondylitis (dated by TCRdb to 2016 to 2017). In terms of the full investigation: The study profiled T cell receptor beta repertoires in healthy donors and ankylosing spondylitis patients to find disease-linked TCR variants. The full study cohort was made up of 20 to 25 ankylosing spondylitis patients and about a hundred healthy donors. Peripheral blood was sampled, and synovial fluid was also collected from ankylosing spondylitis patients.

This clonotype has a handful of counts. Its specific antigen is unknown. Base-call qualities are not available, and no considerably larger clone is one nucleotide away. Here is what the overall study found, with its caveats: Some motif variants were previously reported in synovial fluid and blood of reactive arthritis patients, suggesting common disease-initiation mechanisms. According to the report, matched synovial fluid samples from ankylosing spondylitis patients were significantly enriched for the disease-linked clones. A CD8+ phenotype was shown by the disease-linked clones, which were found at relatively low frequencies in peripheral blood. A TCR beta motif made up of several highly homologous amino acid variants appeared to be characteristic of blood from ankylosing spondylitis patients.

Including the terminal cysteine and phenylalanine, the CDR3 comprises 16 residues. The read is trimmed to its CDR3 DNA, 48 bases read in frame from base 1. Per the germline V gene, LGHNA is the CDR1 and YNFKEQ is the CDR2. V is pruned by 4 bases and J by 2 bases, leaving 6 bases of the junction without a gene match. Sequencing took place on an Illumina HiSeq 2500. TCR beta libraries were prepared by quantitative 5'-RACE with molecular barcodes. Per the authors' processing: Disease-linked TCR variants were identified with a new computational method built on a probabilistic model of VDJ rearrangement. The public sequencing data were trimmed at Q25 with fastp and processed into clonotypes with MiXCR by TCRdb, which kept only in-frame beta chains. Rows merge per CDR3 protein into single entries with the most common DNA and genes. The V and J calls reflect TCRdb's pipeline rather than the authors' work. Counted in this sample were about 840,000 distinct CDR3 sequences; about 10% of them appeared once. The ten largest clones capture more than 0.5% of the sample.

The specimen sequenced was blood, either unsorted or a sorted T cell fraction (not recorded which). This sequence was found in a male donor with ankylosing spondylitis. The sequence is built from TRBV4-2 and TRBJ2-3; a stretch of 10 junction bases matches TRBD2. The CDR3 protein: CASSPYGLADTDTQYF. The nucleotide sequence is TGTGCCAGCAGCCCGTATGGACTAGCGGACACAGATACGCAGTATTTT.